Below, 24 T cell receptor beta chains from the same sample are listed, as sequenced in a study of blood T cell repertoires in COVID-19. Using immunoSEQ multiplex PCR, the repertoire was profiled, and TCRdb retains in-frame clones only, with some absent. The table includes approximately 100,000 clones, roughly 81% detected once. Sequencing was done on a sample of peripheral blood. These TCRs come from a human donor in a cohort sampled during active COVID-19.

The chain recombines TRBV6-4 with TRBJ2-2; D ambiguous. Germline V gives CDR1 MRHNA, CDR2 SNTAGT. Trimming shortened V by 3 bases and J by 7 bases, and 12 bases separated the two germline ends. CDR3 length: 14 amino acids. CDR3: CASSESGNGGELFF. The CDR3 DNA sequence: TGTGCCAGCAGTGAATCGGGTAATGGCGGGGAGCTGTTTTTT.

This clone showed up just once. The gene calls are TRBV25-1 and TRBJ2-7, with 8 bases matching TRBD1. Germline V gene sequence: CDR1 MGHDK, CDR2 SYGVNS. CDR3 size: 14 residues. V gave up 5 bases and J gave up 4 bases; unmatched junction bases: 7. Written as DNA, the CDR3 is TGTGCCAGCAGTTGGGACAGGCCCATGTACGAGCAGTACTTC. Its translation: CASSWDRPMYEQYF.

The chain carries TRBV4-3 and TRBJ1-3; D unresolved. The CDR3 runs to 16 residues. Trimming stripped 1 base from V and 4 bases from J, with 14 bases between. CDR1 LGHNA and CDR2 YSLEER come from the germline V gene. In nucleotides, the CDR3 is TGCGCCAGCAGCCAAGTCGGGTCTAAAGCGGGAAACACCATATATTTT. Residues: CASSQVGSKAGNTIYF.

This rearrangement joins TRBV5-1 to TRBJ2-2; D is possibly TRBD1 (5 bases). The CDR3 length is 15 residues. V lost 0 bases and J lost 4, with 10 bases in between. The germline gives CDR1 SGHRS, CDR2 YFSETQ. CDR3 amino acids: CASSLVPGLTGELFF. Written as DNA, the CDR3 is TGCGCCAGCAGCTTGGTTCCAGGGCTCACCGGGGAGCTGTTTTTT.

V usage is TRBV28 and J usage is TRBJ2-7, with a possible D match to TRBD2 (5 bases). The CDR3 loop spans 14 amino acids. V dropped 5 bases and J dropped 3 bases, with 14 bases sitting between them. Germline V lookup: CDR1 MDHEN, CDR2 SYDVKM. The CDR3 loop reads CASSLVGVGYEQYF. The DNA for the CDR3 is TGTGCCAGCAGTCTCGTCGGGGTGGGCTACGAGCAGTACTTC.

The chain links TRBV30 to TRBJ1-1, with D possibly matching TRBD1 (6 bases). The germline V gene has CDR1 GTSNPN and CDR2 SVGIG (reference sequence). Trimming took 3 bases from V and 1 from J, leaving 9 bases between them. The CDR3 runs to 13 residues. CDR3 DNA sequence: TGTGCCTGGAGCGGGACATCGAACACTGAAGCTTTCTTT. Encoded protein: CAWSGTSNTEAFF. Drawing the rest from reference TRBV30 and TRBJ1-1, the complete variable domain is SQTIHQWPATLVQPVGSPLSLECTVEGTSNPNLYWYRQAAGRGLQLLFYSVGIGQISSEVPQNLSASRPQDRQFILSSKKLLLSDSGFYLCAWSGTSNTEAFFGQGTRLTVV.

The chain recombines TRBV7-2 with TRBJ1-4; 8 bases agree with TRBD1. V trimming: 5 bases; J trimming: 8 bases; junction bases outside the gene matches: 7. CDR1 and CDR2 (germline): SGHTA, FQGNSA. This CDR3 region has 14 residues. The CDR3: CASSGTGRGEKLFF. CDR3 bases: TGTGCCAGCAGCGGGACAGGCCGAGGGGAAAAACTGTTTTTT.

The chain joins TRBV6-5 to TRBJ2-7; TRBD2 matches at 7 bases. The germline CDR1 and CDR2 sequences are MNHEY and SVGAGI. Unmatched junction bases numbered 4, after V lost 0 bases and J lost 2 bases. This CDR3 region has 15 residues. The CDR3: CASSYSGRGAYEQYF. For the CDR3, the DNA is TGTGCCAGCAGTTACTCGGGTCGGGGGGCCTACGAGCAGTACTTC.

The CDR3 nucleotides read TGTGCCAGCAGCCGGGACAGGGTAAGGTACGAGCAGTACTTC. It is translated as CASSRDRVRYEQYF. The chain has TRBV14 and TRBJ2-7, with 9 nucleotides matching TRBD1. Trimming cost V 4 bases and J 4 bases; bases outside gene matches: 5. The CDR3 length is 14 residues. The germline V gene encodes CDR1 SGHDN and CDR2 FVKESK.

The rearrangement joins TRBV15 to TRBJ2-2, with 8 bases matching TRBD1. The CDR3 loop spans 15 amino acids. V shed 9 bases and J 5 bases; nucleotides not matched to a gene: 11. CDR1 is LNHNV, CDR2 YYDKDF, per germline (reference sequence). CDR3 in amino acids: CATTTGGLRTGELFF. The CDR3, as DNA: TGTGCCACTACAACAGGGGGATTGAGAACCGGGGAGCTGTTTTTT.

This chain joins TRBV30 and TRBJ1-2; a weak D match, TRBD1 (6 bases). V lost 0 bases to trimming and J lost 6 bases, with 17 bases between them. The length of the CDR3 is 15 residues. The germline gives CDR1 GTSNPN, CDR2 SVGIG (reference sequence). The CDR3 sequence is CAWSVAGASGNGYTF. The CDR3 DNA reads as TGTGCCTGGAGTGTGGCGGGGGCAAGTGGAAATGGCTACACCTTC.

This chain uses TRBV4-1 with TRBJ2-5; TRBD1 aligns across 9 bases. Germline values: CDR1 MGHRA, CDR2 YSYEKL. V dropped 3 bases and J dropped 4; count of bases not matched to a gene: 3. This CDR3 region has 14 residues. Written as DNA, the CDR3 is TGCGCCAGCAGCCAGGCGGGACAGGGAGAGACCCAGTACTTC. Residues: CASSQAGQGETQYF.

V usage is TRBV7-2 and J usage is TRBJ1-1; a weak D match, TRBD1 (5 bases). The ends were cut back, 2 bases at V and 0 bases at J, with 13 bases in the middle. This CDR3 comprises 16 residues. Germline lookup yields CDR1 SGHTA and CDR2 FQGNSA. CDR3 region: CASSLRGIFMNTEAFF. The CDR3 region has the DNA TGTGCCAGCAGCTTAAGGGGTATCTTCATGAACACTGAAGCTTTCTTT.

V and J are TRBV5-5 and TRBJ1-4; no clear D gene. With 4 bases removed from V and 8 bases from J, the gap between germline ends came to 9 bases. The CDR3 is made up of 12 amino acids. Per the germline V gene, CDR1 is SGHKS and CDR2 is YYEKEE (reference sequence). The CDR3 DNA is TGTGCCAGCAGCCCTCGAGGCGAAAAACTGTTTTTT. It yields the protein CASSPRGEKLFF.

The chain carries TRBV18 and TRBJ2-5, with 14 bases lining up with TRBD2. V lost 3 bases and J lost 2; bases outside the gene matches: 2. CDR3 size: 16 residues. Germline assignment: CDR1 KGHSH and CDR2 LQKENI. CDR3 sequence (DNA): TGTGCCAGCTCACCCGGGACTAGCGGGGGACAAGAGACCCAGTACTTC. Its translation: CASSPGTSGGQETQYF.

The chain has TRBV28 and TRBJ2-4, with D possibly TRBD1 on 5 matching bases. Germline values: CDR1 MDHEN, CDR2 SYDVKM. The CDR3 runs to 16 residues. The V end was cut by 3 bases, the J end by 1 base, with 13 bases between. Here the CDR3 reads CASSFGAARAKNIQYF. The DNA for the CDR3 is TGTGCCAGCAGTTTTGGGGCCGCGCGTGCCAAAAACATTCAGTACTTC.

V gene TRBV18 combines with J gene TRBJ2-1; D not resolved. Germline values: CDR1 KGHSH, CDR2 LQKENI. The CDR3 consists of 13 residues. V dropped 2 bases and J dropped 12 bases, with 14 bases sitting between them. The CDR3 loop is CASSPRETDWQFF. The CDR3 DNA reads TGTGCCAGCTCACCAAGAGAGACCGACTGGCAGTTCTTC. The full variable domain, with the rest looked up from reference TRBV18 and TRBJ2-1, is NAGVMQNPRHLVRRRGQEARLRCSPMKGHSHVYWYRQLPEEGLKFMVYLQKENIIDESGMPKERFSAEFPKEGPSILRIQQVVRGDSAAYFCASSPRETDWQFFGPGTRLTVL.

The chain couples TRBV2 to TRBJ2-6, with D possibly TRBD1 on 6 matching bases. V lost 10 bases, J lost 0 bases, and 10 bases lay in between. The V gene's germline CDR1 is SNHLY and CDR2 FYNNEI. The CDR3 is made up of 14 amino acids. In DNA form, the CDR3 reads TGTGCCACCCGACAGGACTCTGGGGCCAACGTCCTGACTTTC. Residues: CATRQDSGANVLTF.

The rearrangement links TRBV6-2 or TRBV6-3 to TRBJ1-2; D is undetermined. V lost 2 bases and J lost 8, with 15 bases in between. The length of the CDR3 is 14 residues. Looked up from germline, CDR1 is MNHEY and CDR2 is SVGEGT. CDR3 DNA: TGTGCCAGCAGTTACGAGGGAGGAGGATGGGGCTACACCTTC. Its translation: CASSYEGGGWGYTF.

This clone was picked up one time. The genes are TRBV2 and TRBJ1-2, with 9 bases fitting TRBD1. The junction had 13 bases not matched to a gene; V was cut back by 7 bases and J by 10 bases. CDR1 is SNHLY, CDR2 FYNNEI, per germline. This CDR3 is built from 14 residues. The DNA for the CDR3 is TGTGCCAGCAACAGGGAGACAGGGGGTTCGGACTACACCTTC. Residues: CASNRETGGSDYTF.

V is TRBV18 and J is TRBJ1-1; possibly TRBD1 for D (6 bases). The V end lost 4 bases, the J end lost 5 bases, and 14 bases lay between the germline ends. The germline gives CDR1 KGHSH, CDR2 LQKENI. The CDR3 has 14 amino acids. CDR3: CASSRDTAGTEAFF. The CDR3 DNA reads as TGTGCCAGCTCACGGGACACAGCGGGGACTGAAGCTTTCTTT.

The chain carries TRBV2 and TRBJ1-2; D call uncertain. The germline V and J ends were trimmed by 1 base and 4 bases, with 13 bases remaining between them. The CDR3 loop spans 15 amino acids. The germline V gene has CDR1 SNHLY and CDR2 FYNNEI. CDR3 amino acids: CASSEGRFGGYGYTF. DNA of the CDR3: TGTGCCAGCAGTGAAGGGAGGTTCGGAGGCTATGGCTACACCTTC.

This chain links TRBV7-9 with TRBJ2-1; possible D gene TRBD1, 5 bases. From germline, CDR1 is SEHNR and CDR2 FQNEAQ (reference sequence). The V and J ends lost 0 bases and 7 bases respectively, with 13 bases between them. The CDR3 extends over 15 amino acids. The CDR3 protein is CASSLAGAGQNEQFF. The CDR3 nucleotides are TGTGCCAGCAGCTTAGCTGGGGCAGGTCAAAATGAGCAGTTCTTC. Full variable domain (missing parts from reference TRBV7-9 and TRBJ2-1): DTGVSQNPRHKITKRGQNVTFRCDPISEHNRLYWYRQTLGQGPEFLTYFQNEAQLEKSRLLSDRFSAERPKGSFSTLEIQRTEQGDSAMYLCASSLAGAGQNEQFFGPGTRLTVL.

The chain joins TRBV30 to TRBJ1-2; maybe TRBD1 (5 bases). With 2 bases removed from V and 6 bases from J, the gap between germline ends came to 22 bases. The CDR3 is made up of 16 amino acids. Germline loops: CDR1 GTSNPN, CDR2 SVGIG (reference sequence). The CDR3 coding sequence is TGTGCCTGGAGTTTTTCCTCTTGGGGGGTTGGCAATGGCTACACCTTC. It translates to CAWSFSSWGVGNGYTF.